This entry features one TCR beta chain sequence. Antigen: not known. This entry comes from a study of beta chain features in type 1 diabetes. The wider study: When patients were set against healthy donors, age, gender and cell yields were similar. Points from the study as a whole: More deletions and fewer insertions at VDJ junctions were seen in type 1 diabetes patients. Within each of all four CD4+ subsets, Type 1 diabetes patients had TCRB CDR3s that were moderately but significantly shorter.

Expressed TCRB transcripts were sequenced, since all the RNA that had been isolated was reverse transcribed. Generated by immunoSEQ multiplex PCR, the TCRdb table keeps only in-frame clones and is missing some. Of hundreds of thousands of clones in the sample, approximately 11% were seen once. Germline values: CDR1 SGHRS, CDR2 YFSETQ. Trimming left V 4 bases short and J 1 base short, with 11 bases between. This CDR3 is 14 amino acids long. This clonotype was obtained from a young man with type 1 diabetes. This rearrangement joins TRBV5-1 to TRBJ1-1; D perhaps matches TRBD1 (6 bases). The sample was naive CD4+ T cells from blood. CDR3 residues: CASSVPDRNTEAFF. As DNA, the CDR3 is TGCGCCAGCAGCGTGCCGGACAGGAACACTGAAGCTTTCTTT.